This TCR beta chain was identified during a study of T cells after yellow fever vaccination. The overall study: Preparing low-cell-number fractions relied on SMART-Seq v4 Ultra Low Input.

Turning to this clonotype: Its specificity is not known.

The ends lost 4 bases at V and 3 bases at J; junction bases unmatched: 10. The CDR3 loop spans 15 amino acids. CDR1 is DFQATT and CDR2 is SNEGSKA in the germline V gene (reference sequence). Study findings and constraints: Most clones from primary vaccination were detected again post-booster (roughly 96% CD4, about 88% CD8).

The authors made TCR cDNA by 5'RACE template switching, adding a universal primer site and UMIs. MiXCR was run by TCRdb on the 5' RACE reads, yielding one entry per CDR3 protein. The sample contains approximately 300,000 distinct CDR3 sequences, over 8.5% of which appear only once. The chain couples TRBV20-1 to TRBJ2-5; 8 bases are shared with TRBD2. Sequencing was performed on CD4+ T cells sorted from PBMCs, taken 45 days after the yellow fever booster vaccination. The source of this sequence is a man between 18 and 35 years old who received the YFV17D yellow fever vaccine. The CDR3 nucleotides read TGCAGTGCTACGACCCCGGGACTAGACGAAGAGACCCAGTACTTC. This translates into CSATTPGLDEETQYF.